The subject of this entry is one T cell receptor (beta chain). Germline V lookup: CDR1 LGHNA, CDR2 YSLEER. This CDR3 is 16 amino acids long. V lost 0 bases, J lost 6 bases, and 6 bases stayed unmatched. The data originate from a study of shared T cell receptors in the human thymus. The data were produced by immunoSEQ multiplex PCR, yet TCRdb's version contains in-frame clones alone and is incomplete. The sample lists hundreds of thousands of clones, 70% to 90% occurring once. The data also belong to a second study, concerning human thymus T cells. From that second work: Use of V and J genes seemed skewed within the thymic and blood repertoires.

J is TRBJ2-3 and V is TRBV4-3, with 10 nucleotides matching TRBD1. The sequenced sample was thymocytes. The receptor comes from a boy less than two years old with a congenital heart defect. CDR3 amino acids: CASSQDKTGGMDTQYF. CDR3 bases: TGCGCCAGCAGCCAAGATAAGACAGGGGGCATGGATACGCAGTATTTT.